This entry lists 20 T cell receptor beta chains sequenced from one sample in a study of a mutant IDH1 vaccine in newly diagnosed glioma. Repertoires were generated with immunoSEQ multiplex PCR, while TCRdb's copy carries only in-frame clones and drops some. The sample has about 54,000 clones, under 90% seen once; the top ten hold 6.2%. Time point denoted: week 23, last vaccination. With topical imiquimod, each dose of the vaccine consisted of 300 ug of mutant IDH1 20-mer peptide. For these receptors, no antigen is known. The sequencing here drew on PBMCs, taken from a glioma patient whose treatment included an IDH1 peptide vaccine. The receptor set was obtained from a man aged 40-55 years with glioma.

DNA for the CDR3: TGTGCCAGCAGCTTGTGGGGGTACAATGAGCAGTTCTTC. Translated: CASSLWGYNEQFF. The chain joins TRBV5-4 to TRBJ2-1; tentatively, D is TRBD1 or TRBD2 (5 bases each). This CDR3 has 13 residues. Germline V gives CDR1 SGHNT, CDR2 YYREEE (reference sequence). Trimming removed 1 base from V and 4 bases from J, with 6 bases in between.

This clone was counted once. The gene calls are TRBV4-1 and TRBJ1-6; D may be TRBD1 (5 bases). V was trimmed by 4 bases and J by 0 bases, leaving 13 bases between them. The CDR3 has 17 amino acids. CDR1 is MGHRA and CDR2 is YSYEKL in the germline V gene. The CDR3 DNA sequence: TGCGCCAGCAGCCCCTGGACAACCAACTCCTATAATTCACCCCTCCACTTT. Encoded protein: CASSPWTTNSYNSPLHF.

The chain recombines TRBV7-9 with TRBJ1-2, with D maybe TRBD1 (5 bases). The CDR3 loop spans 14 amino acids. Trimming took 1 base from V and 4 from J, leaving 10 bases between them. The germline CDR1 and CDR2 sequences are SEHNR and FQNEAQ (reference sequence). The CDR3 DNA sequence: TGTGCCAGCAGCTTAGGTCAGGGCGGCTATGGCTACACCTTC. Translating gives CASSLGQGGYGYTF.

The CDR3 nucleotides are TGTGCCAGCAGCTTAGAAGGGGTAACGCAAACCTTC. This gives the protein CASSLEGVTQTF. The rearrangement uses TRBV7-6 and TRBJ1-2; D possibly corresponds to TRBD1 (5 bases). The germline V and J ends were trimmed by 1 base and 14 bases, with 14 bases remaining between them. Germline CDR1 is SGHVS and CDR2 is FNYEAQ. This CDR3 contains 12 residues. Looking up the rest from reference TRBV7-6 and TRBJ1-2 gives the full variable domain: GAGVSQSPRYKVTKRGQDVALRCDPISGHVSLYWYRQALGQGPEFLTYFNYEAQQDKSGLPNDRFSAERPEGSISTLTIQRTEQRDSAMYRCASSLEGVTQTFGSGTRLTVV.

A single count supports this clone. The chain joins TRBV4-1 to TRBJ1-1, with 7 bases matching TRBD1. The CDR3 loop spans 16 amino acids. Germline V gene sequence: CDR1 MGHRA, CDR2 YSYEKL. J lost 2 bases, V lost 4 bases, and 10 bases had no gene match. In DNA form, the CDR3 reads TGCGCCAGCAGCCGCTTCGCGAGACAGGGAAACACTGAAGCTTTCTTT. It is translated as CASSRFARQGNTEAFF.

The CDR3 nucleotides are TGTGCCAGTAGAATGGGACAGGGGGCATACGAGCAGTACTTC. Encoded protein: CASRMGQGAYEQYF. The chain recombines TRBV19 with TRBJ2-7; 12 nucleotides line up with TRBD1. The CDR3 sequence is 14 residues long. Germline loops: CDR1 LNHDA, CDR2 SQIVND (reference sequence). J was trimmed by 4 bases and V by 6 bases; bases with no gene match: 4.

The chain employs TRBV12-5 and TRBJ1-4; the match to TRBD1 covers 10 bases. The CDR3 loop spans 15 amino acids. V was pared by 6 bases and J by 7 bases, with 8 bases of the junction left unmatched. The germline V gene encodes CDR1 LGHNT and CDR2 FRNRAP. The CDR3 DNA reads TGTGCTAGTGGACCAACCGGGACAGGGGTTGAAAAACTGTTTTTT. This codes for CASGPTGTGVEKLFF.

The rearrangement uses TRBV14 and TRBJ2-7; D unclear. Germline V gene data show CDR1 as SGHDN and CDR2 as FVKESK. Between the trimmed V and J ends, which lost 4 bases and 3 bases, there was a span of 13 bases. CDR3 size: 14 residues. This chain's CDR3 is CASSPRATFYEQYF. The CDR3 nucleotides read TGTGCCAGCAGCCCTAGGGCTACGTTCTACGAGCAGTACTTC.

The chain combines TRBV25-1 with TRBJ1-1, with 7 bases identical to TRBD1. The CDR3 totals 14 residues. Trimming removed 7 bases from V and 4 bases from J; junction bases left unmatched: 9. Germline assignment: CDR1 MGHDK and CDR2 SYGVNS. The CDR3 loop reads CASTPQGESTEAFF. As DNA, the CDR3 is TGTGCCAGCACCCCCCAGGGGGAGTCCACTGAAGCTTTCTTT. The full variable domain, in which reference TRBV25-1 and TRBJ1-1 provide the parts outside the CDR3, is EADIYQTPRYLVIGTGKKITLECSQTMGHDKMYWYQQDPGMELHLIHYSYGVNSTEKGDLSSESTVSRIRTEHFPLTLESARPSHTSQYLCASTPQGESTEAFFGQGTRLTVV.

V gene TRBV11-2 combines with J gene TRBJ2-7; 8 nucleotides line up with TRBD1. J was trimmed by 4 bases and V by 0 bases; bases with no gene match: 5. The germline gives CDR1 SGHAT, CDR2 FQNNGV. The CDR3 extends over 15 amino acids. CDR3 DNA sequence: TGTGCCAGCAGCTTAGATCGCCAGGGGGCTTACGAGCAGTACTTC. This encodes CASSLDRQGAYEQYF.

Here the CDR3 DNA reads TGCAGCGTTCAGGGGTCCGAGGGGCAGTACTTC. Translation gives CSVQGSEGQYF. The chain is built from TRBV29-1 and TRBJ2-7; a possible D gene is TRBD1 (6 bases). Looked up from germline, CDR1 is SQVTM and CDR2 is ANQGSEA. V lost 5 bases, J lost 9 bases, and 14 bases lay in between. CDR3 size: 11 residues.

The chain joins TRBV7-2 to TRBJ2-7; D possibly uses TRBD1 or TRBD2 (5 bases each). Germline V gene lookup returns CDR1 SGHTA and CDR2 FQGNSA. The V gene lost 4 bases and the J gene lost 0 bases, with 10 bases spanning the gap. The CDR3 spans 14 residues. CDR3 sequence (DNA): TGTGCCAGCAGCTCCCCCGGGGCCTCCTACGAGCAGTACTTC. It codes for CASSSPGASYEQYF.

This clone showed up just once. The V gene is TRBV5-1, the J gene TRBJ1-2; 7 positions agree with TRBD1. V shed 8 bases, J shed 4 bases, and the junction held 11 bases outside the gene matches. CDR1 is SGHRS, CDR2 YFSETQ, per germline. The CDR3 extends over 14 amino acids. Written as DNA, the CDR3 is TGCGCCAGTCGATTCCGGGACAGACCCTATGGCTACACCTTC. Translating it yields CASRFRDRPYGYTF.

V and J are TRBV6-5 and TRBJ1-2; TRBD1 matches at 7 bases. V gave up 2 bases and J gave up 2 bases; unmatched junction bases: 8. Germline values: CDR1 MNHEY, CDR2 SVGAGI. CDR3 length: 16 amino acids. DNA of the CDR3: TGTGCCAGCAGTTACAACCCGCCGGACAGGAACTATGGCTACACCTTC. This sequence encodes CASSYNPPDRNYGYTF.

The V and J genes are TRBV5-1 and TRBJ1-2; weak D call: TRBD1 (6 bases). V was pared by 4 bases and J by 2 bases, with 9 bases between. CDR1 and CDR2 (germline): SGHRS, YFSETQ. The CDR3 is made up of 13 amino acids. In nucleotides, the CDR3 is TGCGCCAGCAGCCTTGGACAGAACTATGGCTACACCTTC. Its translation: CASSLGQNYGYTF.

V gene TRBV19 combines with J gene TRBJ1-1; 8 bases are a match to TRBD1. CDR1 and CDR2 from the germline V gene are LNHDA and SQIVND (reference sequence). V dropped 6 bases and J dropped 4; count of bases not matched to a gene: 1. The CDR3 is 12 residues long. The CDR3 DNA reads TGTGCCAGTAGAACAGGGGGCACTGAAGCTTTCTTT. Its translation is CASRTGGTEAFF.

The chain uses TRBV14 and TRBJ2-1; D unresolved. Per germline, CDR1 SGHDN and CDR2 FVKESK. The CDR3 sequence is 14 residues long. Trimming stripped 3 bases from V and 0 bases from J, with 6 bases between. CDR3 in amino acids: CASSHRVSYNEQFF. The CDR3 DNA is TGTGCCAGCAGCCACCGGGTCTCCTACAATGAGCAGTTCTTC.

This clone was detected only once. CDR3 loop: CASTPRGRVGIGYTF. Here the CDR3 DNA reads TGTGCCAGCACCCCCAGGGGGCGCGTCGGTATTGGCTACACCTTC. This sequence joins TRBV6-5 and TRBJ1-2, with 8 positions matching TRBD1. The CDR3 loop spans 15 amino acids. CDR1 MNHEY and CDR2 SVGAGI come from the germline V gene. Trimming cost V 7 bases and J 7 bases; bases outside gene matches: 14.

J is TRBJ1-2 and V is TRBV6-5; TRBD1 matches at 10 bases. Losses at the gene ends were 6 bases for V and 9 bases for J; bases not matched to a gene: 7. Germline CDR1 reads MNHEY; CDR2 reads SVGAGI. This CDR3 contains 13 residues. The CDR3 DNA reads as TGTGCCAGCAGATCCCCGGGACAGGGGAGCTACACCTTC. Translating gives CASRSPGQGSYTF.

This clone was found once. V is TRBV15 and J is TRBJ2-3; a possible D gene is TRBD2 (7 bases). V gave up 3 bases and J gave up 0 bases, with 10 bases separating them. In germline, CDR1 is LNHNV, CDR2 YYDKDF (reference sequence). The CDR3 spans 15 residues. The CDR3 DNA is TGTGCCACCAGCAGGGGGGGGCGTAGCACAGATACGCAGTATTTT. It translates to CATSRGGRSTDTQYF.